These 18 T cell receptor beta chains came from one sample sequenced in a study of OX40 agonist ivuxolimab in advanced cancers. Generated by immunoSEQ multiplex PCR, the TCRdb table keeps only in-frame clones and is missing some. Of approximately 84,000 clones in the sample, more than 80% were seen once. This sample comprised CD4+ or CD8+ T cells sorted from blood, obtained in a trial of the OX40 agonist ivuxolimab. These receptors all come from an adult with an advanced solid tumor such as melanoma, head and neck, liver or kidney cancer.

The gene calls are TRBV6-6 and TRBJ1-5; D call uncertain. Germline V lookup: CDR1 MNHNY, CDR2 SVGAGI (reference sequence). Trimming took off 2 bases at V and 4 bases at J, with 6 bases between the two ends. CDR3 length: 13 amino acids. DNA of the CDR3: TGTGCCAGCAGTTACCGTAGTAATCAGCCCCAGCATTTT. Translated, it gives CASSYRSNQPQHF.

V usage is TRBV9 and J usage is TRBJ2-3; D possibly matches TRBD1 or TRBD2 (5 bases each). Germline V CDR1 and CDR2: SGDLS, YYNGEE. Trimming stripped 1 base from V and 8 bases from J, with 8 bases between. The CDR3 loop spans 12 amino acids. CDR3 nucleotide sequence: TGTGCCAGCAGCGTACTTGGGGGTACGCAGTATTTT. Protein: CASSVLGGTQYF.

The chain couples TRBV28 to TRBJ2-7, with D unclear. V lost 7 bases, J lost 2 bases, and 12 bases lay in between. The CDR3 totals 13 residues. The germline gives CDR1 MDHEN, CDR2 SYDVKM. The CDR3 DNA reads TGTGCCAGCACTCACCGAGGCCCCTACGAGCAGTACTTC. This translates into CASTHRGPYEQYF.

Written as DNA, the CDR3 is TGTGCCAGCAGCTTAGGTATGGGACGAGAGACCCAGTACTTC. Its protein is CASSLGMGRETQYF. The chain joins TRBV7-2 to TRBJ2-5; D possibly matches TRBD1 or TRBD2 (5 bases each). CDR3 length: 14 residues. CDR1 is SGHTA and CDR2 is FQGNSA in the germline V gene. The V end lost 1 base, the J end lost 4 bases, and 10 bases lay between the germline ends.

This clone came up once. DNA of the CDR3: TGTGCCAGCAGCTTAGCCGGGGCAGGAGGATACGAGCAGTACGTC. Translation gives CASSLAGAGGYEQYV. The rearrangement uses TRBV7-2 and TRBJ2-7, with D perhaps matching TRBD1 or TRBD2 (5 bases each). The CDR3 contains 15 residues. V shed 0 bases and J shed 4 bases, with 13 bases lying between them. CDR1 is SGHTA, CDR2 FQGNSA, per germline.

This chain connects TRBV18 to TRBJ2-7; D possibly uses TRBD1 or TRBD2 (5 bases each). Germline CDR1 KGHSH, CDR2 LQKENI. V lost 4 bases and J 5 bases, leaving 9 bases between the germline ends. The CDR3 covers 12 residues. The CDR3 nucleotides are TGTGCCAGCTCACGAGGGGAGAACGAGCAGTACTTC. Translating it yields CASSRGENEQYF.

The chain joins TRBV2 to TRBJ2-2, with 9 nucleotides matching TRBD1. V trimming: 8 bases; J trimming: 0 bases; junction bases outside the gene matches: 4. CDR1 and CDR2 from the germline V gene are SNHLY and FYNNEI. The CDR3 is 15 residues long. The CDR3 DNA is TGTGCCAGCCTATGGGACAGGGCGAACACCGGGGAGCTGTTTTTT. Its protein is CASLWDRANTGELFF.

The chain joins TRBV6-4 to TRBJ2-3; TRBD2 aligns across 7 bases. V lost 5 bases and J lost 6; bases outside the gene matches: 5. The CDR3 sequence is 13 residues long. Germline V gene lookup returns CDR1 MRHNA and CDR2 SNTAGT. The CDR3 coding sequence is TGTGCCAGCAGTAGCGGGGCTGGGGATACGCAGTATTTT. Protein product: CASSSGAGDTQYF.

The chain joins TRBV28 to TRBJ2-7, with TRBD1 as a possible D gene (5 bases). This CDR3 has 12 residues. Germline values: CDR1 MDHEN, CDR2 SYDVKM. V lost 6 bases to trimming and J lost 6 bases, with 12 bases between them. Here the CDR3 reads CASRLQGSEQYF. The CDR3 DNA reads as TGTGCCAGCAGGCTCCAGGGTAGCGAGCAGTACTTC.

The chain carries TRBV6-5 and TRBJ2-7; D is uncertain. V dropped 0 bases and J dropped 3 bases, with 9 bases sitting between them. Looked up from germline, CDR1 is MNHEY and CDR2 is SVGAGI. The CDR3 totals 14 residues. CDR3 in DNA: TGTGCCAGCAGTTACTCGGAAGGCAGCTACGAGCAGTACGTC. Its protein product is CASSYSEGSYEQYV.

This chain links TRBV5-1 with TRBJ2-3; 11 bases are shared with TRBD2. The CDR3 sequence is 17 residues long. The junction had 6 bases not matched to a gene; V was cut back by 1 base and J by 2 bases. Germline values: CDR1 SGHRS, CDR2 YFSETQ. The CDR3 region has the DNA TGCGCCAGCAGCTTGAAACTAGCGGGGGCCCCCACAGATACGCAGTATTTT. This gives the protein CASSLKLAGAPTDTQYF. The whole variable domain, filled in from reference TRBV5-1 and TRBJ2-3, reads KAGVTQTPRYLIKTRGQQVTLSCSPISGHRSVSWYQQTPGQGLQFLFEYFSETQRNKGNFPGRFSGRQFSNSRSEMNVSTLELGDSALYLCASSLKLAGAPTDTQYFGPGTRLTVL.

The rearrangement links TRBV20-1 to TRBJ1-1, with D uncertain. Germline V gene lookup returns CDR1 DFQATT and CDR2 SNEGSKA (reference sequence). The length of the CDR3 is 11 residues. V shed 6 bases and J shed 6 bases, with 11 bases lying between them. The CDR3 here is CSARYGPEAFF. Here the CDR3 DNA reads TGCAGTGCCCGGTACGGACCTGAAGCTTTCTTT.

The chain is built from TRBV6-5 and TRBJ1-5; D gene ambiguous. The germline V gene encodes CDR1 MNHEY and CDR2 SVGAGI. The V end lost 0 bases, the J end lost 4 bases, and 4 bases lay between the germline ends. The CDR3 is made up of 13 amino acids. CDR3 residues: CASSYSANQPQHF. The CDR3, as DNA: TGTGCCAGCAGTTACTCGGCGAATCAGCCCCAGCATTTT.

V is TRBV6-5 and J is TRBJ1-5; 7 bases are shared with TRBD1. Germline trimming cut 5 bases from V and 7 bases from J; bases unmatched to any gene: 5. This CDR3 is built from 13 residues. The germline V gene has CDR1 MNHEY and CDR2 SVGAGI. Here the CDR3 reads CASSETGEQPQHF. For the CDR3, the DNA is TGTGCCAGCAGTGAAACAGGGGAACAGCCCCAGCATTTT.

J is TRBJ1-5 and V is TRBV19, with 9 bases fitting TRBD1. Trimming cost V 3 bases and J 5 bases; bases outside gene matches: 2. The CDR3 sequence is 14 residues long. In germline, CDR1 is LNHDA, CDR2 SQIVND (reference sequence). The CDR3 reads CASSIWTGDQPQHF. In nucleotides, the CDR3 is TGTGCCAGTAGTATTTGGACAGGGGATCAGCCCCAGCATTTT. The complete variable domain, with remaining parts taken from reference TRBV19 and TRBJ1-5, reads DGGITQSPKYLFRKEGQNVTLSCEQNLNHDAMYWYRQDPGQGLRLIYYSQIVNDFQKGDIAEGYSVSREKKESFPLTVTSAQKNPTAFYLCASSIWTGDQPQHFGDGTRLSIL.

The gene calls are TRBV5-5 and TRBJ2-7; D remains unclear. Germline V gene data show CDR1 as SGHKS and CDR2 as YYEKEE (reference sequence). V gave up 0 bases and J gave up 7 bases, with 17 bases separating them. The CDR3 extends over 15 amino acids. CDR3 DNA sequence: TGTGCCAGCAGCTTGGGACAAATGAGGCCCTGGGAGCAGTACGTC. Translating gives CASSLGQMRPWEQYV.

The CDR3 protein is CASSERRINEQFF. Here the CDR3 DNA reads TGTGCCAGCAGTGAACGAAGAATCAATGAGCAGTTCTTC. The chain recombines TRBV2 with TRBJ2-1; D call uncertain. In germline, CDR1 is SNHLY, CDR2 FYNNEI. The CDR3 covers 13 residues. Trimming removed 2 bases at V and 6 bases at J, with 8 bases between.

V usage is TRBV5-1 and J usage is TRBJ1-1, with D perhaps TRBD1 (5 bases). The ends were cut back, 1 base at V and 5 bases at J, with 12 bases in the middle. The CDR3 spans 14 residues. In germline, CDR1 is SGHRS, CDR2 YFSETQ. In nucleotides, the CDR3 is TGCGCCAGCAGCTTGAATGAGGGGTTGACTGAAGCTTTCTTT. It yields the protein CASSLNEGLTEAFF.